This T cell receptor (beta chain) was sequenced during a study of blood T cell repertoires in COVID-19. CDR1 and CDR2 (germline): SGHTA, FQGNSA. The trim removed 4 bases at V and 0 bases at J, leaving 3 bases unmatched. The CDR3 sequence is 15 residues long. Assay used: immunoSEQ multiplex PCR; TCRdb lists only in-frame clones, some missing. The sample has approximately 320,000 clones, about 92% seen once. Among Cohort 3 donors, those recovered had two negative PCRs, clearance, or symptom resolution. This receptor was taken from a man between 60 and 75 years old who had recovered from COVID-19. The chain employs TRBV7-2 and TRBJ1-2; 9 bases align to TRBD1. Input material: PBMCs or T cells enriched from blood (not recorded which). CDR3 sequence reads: CASSSRQGANYGYTF. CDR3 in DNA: TGTGCCAGCAGCTCTAGACAGGGGGCTAACTATGGCTACACCTTC.